This section outlines one T cell receptor (beta chain) sequence together with its context. This table comes from immunoSEQ multiplex PCR, and its TCRdb copy is limited to in-frame clones, with some not included. In the table there are hundreds of thousands of clones, around 87% of which are singletons. This entry is derived from a study of blood T cell repertoires in COVID-19. Study-level information: The origin of the acute and convalescent COVID-19 samples was the United States, Italy and Spain. The cDNA or gDNA used as material had been derived from T cells, B-cell-depleted T cells, or PBMCs.

The V segment lost 8 bases and the J segment 0 bases; nucleotides outside the gene matches: 10. The CDR3 totals 17 residues. The germline gives CDR1 KGHSH, CDR2 LQKENI. The chain joins TRBV18 to TRBJ2-3; 11 nucleotides match TRBD2. This clonotype originated in a woman aged 55-70 years with COVID-19, enrolled during active disease. Material: peripheral blood. The CDR3 coding sequence is TGTGCCAGCCGGGGCTCGGCTAGCGGGGGGAGCACAGATACGCAGTATTTT. As protein: CASRGSASGGSTDTQYF.